The 18 T cell receptor beta chains below were found in one sample sequenced in a study of T cell repertoires in cytomegalovirus infection. Via MiXCR, TCRdb re-called the reads, giving one row per CDR3 protein. The sample lists roughly 280,000 distinct CDR3 sequences; around 20% were seen once. The antigens for these receptors are not known. The starting material was cultured PBMCs, obtained from culture after CMV antigen stimulation. The receptors here all came from a human donor in good health (CMV status not recorded). Some clones in this sample may be carry-over from other donors' samples.

This clonotype was counted many times. The CDR3: CASSLGTPSYNEQFF. The CDR3 nucleotides are TGCGCCAGCAGCTTGGGGACCCCGTCCTACAATGAGCAGTTCTTC. The genes are TRBV5-1 and TRBJ2-1; D gene unclear. CDR3 length: 15 residues. The ends were cut back, 0 bases at V and 1 base at J, with 8 bases in the middle. Germline V gene lookup returns CDR1 SGHRS and CDR2 YFSETQ.

The chain carries TRBV10-2 and TRBJ2-7; D possibly uses TRBD1 or TRBD2 (5 bases each). Germline assignment: CDR1 WSHSY and CDR2 SAAADI. CDR3 size: 11 residues. Between the trimmed V and J ends, which lost 2 bases and 9 bases, there was a span of 8 bases. CDR3 in amino acids: CASSERGVQYV. CDR3 nucleotide sequence: TGCGCCAGCAGTGAGAGGGGAGTGCAGTACGTC.

J is TRBJ2-7 and V is TRBV12-3 or TRBV12-4; D is perhaps TRBD1 or TRBD2 (5 bases each). CDR3 length: 12 amino acids. The CDR3, as DNA: TGTGTTTCGAAACGGGACGATTACGAGCAGTACTTC. Translating gives CVSKRDDYEQYF.

The chain combines TRBV4-1 with TRBJ2-7, with 9 positions matching TRBD2. CDR3 size: 16 residues. The V segment lost 5 bases and the J segment 5 bases; nucleotides outside the gene matches: 13. Per the germline V gene, CDR1 is MGHRA and CDR2 is YSYEKL. The CDR3 nucleotides read TGCGCCAGCAGCGAGGGGGCGGCTAGCGGGAACCACGAGCAGTACGTC. This codes for CASSEGAASGNHEQYV.

This chain joins TRBV20-1 and TRBJ2-4; D may be TRBD2 (6 bases). V gave up 4 bases and J gave up 0 bases, with 13 bases separating them. Germline CDR1 reads DFQATT; CDR2 reads SNEGSKA (reference sequence). The CDR3 spans 15 residues. CDR3 in amino acids: CSATKRGLAKNIQYF. The CDR3 bases are TGCAGTGCTACTAAACGGGGGTTAGCCAAAAACATTCAGTACTTC.

This clonotype has a handful of counts. The chain joins TRBV19 to TRBJ2-1; TRBD2 matches at 15 bases. The CDR3 runs 20 residues. V shed 5 bases and J 1 base; nucleotides not matched to a gene: 12. Looked up from germline, CDR1 is LNHDA and CDR2 is SQIVND (reference sequence). The CDR3 DNA is TGTGCCAGTAGTTTCACCCCGGGACTAGCGGGAGGTAGGTCCTACAATGAGCAGTTCTTC. It translates to CASSFTPGLAGGRSYNEQFF.

The gene calls are TRBV6-2 or TRBV6-3 and TRBJ2-1; D may correspond to TRBD1 or TRBD2 (6 bases each). The germline CDR1 and CDR2 sequences are MNHEY and SVGEGT. Trimming took off 4 bases at V and 0 bases at J, with 13 bases between the two ends. The CDR3 covers 16 residues. CDR3 loop: CASSWRGRGSYNEQFF. In DNA form, the CDR3 reads TGTGCCAGCAGTTGGAGGGGGAGAGGCTCCTACAATGAGCAGTTCTTC.

The chain carries TRBV6-2 or TRBV6-3 and TRBJ2-7, with 8 positions matching TRBD2. From germline, CDR1 is MNHEY and CDR2 SVGEGT. The CDR3 runs to 16 residues. V lost 5 bases to trimming and J lost 1 base; unmatched junction nucleotides: 10. In nucleotides, the CDR3 is TGTGCCAGCAGTGGCTCACCGGGACTAGGTTCCTACGAGCAGTACTTC. Translated: CASSGSPGLGSYEQYF.

This clonotype was picked up many times. The chain uses TRBV7-8 and TRBJ2-2, with D uncertain. CDR1 and CDR2 (germline): SGHVS, FQNEAQ. The CDR3 spans 18 residues. Trimming left V 1 base short and J 0 bases short, with 15 bases between. The DNA for the CDR3 is TGTGCCAGCAGCTTAGGTCCCATGGGCAGCGCGAACACCGGGGAGCTGTTTTTT. Amino acids: CASSLGPMGSANTGELFF.

The J gene is TRBJ2-3, the V gene TRBV10-3; TRBD2 matches 9 bases. Per germline, CDR1 ENHRY and CDR2 SYGVKD. V gave up 0 bases and J gave up 6 bases; unmatched junction bases: 7. The CDR3 sequence is 16 residues long. The CDR3 DNA sequence: TGTGCCATCAGTGAGTCGGGGATAGCGGGAGCTGATACGCAGTATTTT. Its translation: CAISESGIAGADTQYF.

This clonotype was detected ten times or more. V is TRBV6-1 and J is TRBJ2-4; tentative D call: TRBD2 (6 bases). The CDR3 has 14 residues. The germline V and J ends were trimmed by 6 bases and 3 bases, with 12 bases remaining between them. The V gene's germline CDR1 is MNHNS and CDR2 SASEGT. CDR3 amino acids: CASSLQGGKNIQYF. For the CDR3, the DNA is TGTGCCAGCAGCCTGCAGGGAGGCAAAAACATTCAGTACTTC.

A few counts support this clonotype. The chain carries TRBV5-4 and TRBJ1-2; TRBD1 aligns across 8 bases. Trimming at V came to 5 bases and at J to 1 base, leaving 7 bases not matched to a gene. The germline gives CDR1 SGHNT, CDR2 YYREEE (reference sequence). The length of the CDR3 is 15 residues. For the CDR3, the DNA is TGTGCCAGCAGTCGACAGGGGCTAATTAACTATGGCTACACCTTC. Residues: CASSRQGLINYGYTF.

The chain is built from TRBV15 and TRBJ2-3; 8 bases map to TRBD2. The CDR3 is 16 amino acids. The germline CDR1 and CDR2 sequences are LNHNV and YYDKDF (reference sequence). V shed 6 bases and J 6 bases; nucleotides not matched to a gene: 14. CDR3 residues: CATSPRTSSVPDTQYF. As DNA, the CDR3 is TGTGCCACCAGTCCTAGGACTAGCTCCGTCCCCGATACGCAGTATTTT.

The chain is built from TRBV20-1 and TRBJ1-1, with D tentatively TRBD1 (5 bases). V lost 1 base and J 7 bases, leaving 13 bases between the germline ends. The CDR3 has 13 residues. Germline V CDR1 and CDR2: DFQATT, SNEGSKA (reference sequence). The DNA for the CDR3 is TGCAGTGCTAGAGGTGAACGGGGGGATGAAGCTTTCTTT. It specifies CSARGERGDEAFF.

There are a few counts of this clonotype. This rearrangement joins TRBV6-1 to TRBJ2-2, with 7 bases lining up with TRBD2. V dropped 7 bases and J dropped 2; count of bases not matched to a gene: 13. The CDR3 sequence is 17 residues long. Germline CDR1 reads MNHNS; CDR2 reads SASEGT. Here the CDR3 DNA reads TGTGCCAGCAAACCCCGAGGGCTAGCGGATAACACCGGGGAGCTGTTTTTT. It encodes CASKPRGLADNTGELFF.

Only a few counts were recorded for this clonotype. The rearrangement uses TRBV5-1 and TRBJ1-1; 8 positions match TRBD1. CDR1 and CDR2 (germline): SGHRS, YFSETQ. The CDR3 is made up of 14 amino acids. V trimming: 7 bases; J trimming: 1 base; junction bases outside the gene matches: 6. CDR3 sequence reads: CASQGGTGNTEAFF. CDR3 bases: TGCGCCAGCCAAGGGGGGACAGGGAACACTGAAGCTTTCTTT.

The count of this clonotype is one. The chain is built from TRBV20-1 and TRBJ1-1; D gene unclear. V lost 6 bases, J lost 1 base, and 6 bases lay in between. Germline V gene data show CDR1 as DFQATT and CDR2 as SNEGSKA (reference sequence). The CDR3 runs to 11 residues. The CDR3 nucleotides are TGCAGTGCAGCCGGGAACACTGAAGCTTTCTTT. Translating it yields CSAAGNTEAFF.

The chain uses TRBV7-2 and TRBJ2-5; TRBD2 agrees at 12 bases. Trimming at V came to 5 bases and at J to 4 bases, leaving 11 bases not matched to a gene. The CDR3 length is 17 residues. The germline V gene encodes CDR1 SGHTA and CDR2 FQGNSA. CDR3 DNA: TGTGCCAGCAGCGCCAGACTAGCGGGAGATCTGGGAGAGACCCAGTACTTC. Protein: CASSARLAGDLGETQYF.